This T cell receptor (beta chain) was found in a study of neoadjuvant anti-PD-1 for oral cavity cancer. This clone was seen only a few times. Indicated time point: after neoadjuvant nivolumab, at surgical resection. Most PBMC samples had roughly 0.45 ug input DNA in six replicates. The table came from immunoSEQ multiplex PCR; TCRdb's copy has only in-frame clones and leaves some out. The sample has 13,000 or so clones; 70% to 75% are singletons. This sequence was found in a person between 35 and 79 years old with oral cavity squamous cell carcinoma. Source: PBMCs, taken after nivolumab (anti-PD-1) treatment.

CDR3 sequence: CASSPGHLEAFF. The CDR3 DNA sequence: TGTGCCAGCAGCCCGGGACACCTAGAAGCTTTCTTT. The chain joins TRBV9 to TRBJ1-1, with a tentative D call TRBD1 (6 bases). Germline values: CDR1 SGDLS, CDR2 YYNGEE. V gave up 4 bases and J gave up 8 bases, with 12 bases separating them. This CDR3 region has 12 residues.